Described below is a single T cell receptor (beta chain) sequence and its context. The antigen remains undetermined. Germline-derived CDR1 and CDR2 are SGHRS and YFSETQ. V gave up 4 bases and J gave up 1 base, with 8 bases separating them. The CDR3 is 13 residues long. Produced via immunoSEQ multiplex PCR; TCRdb's table is partial and in-frame only. Of more than 140,000 clones listed, roughly 93% were seen once; the top ten hold around 0.85%. This sample was included in a study of T cell responses to AZD1222 COVID-19 vaccine. Overall study findings and caveats: Repertoire collection took place solely once the T cell response had peaked. Increased Spike-specific TCR breadth and depth were observed after two AZD1222 doses.

The source material was peripheral blood, sampled on day 0 of MenACWY control vaccination. The chain carries TRBV5-1 and TRBJ1-1; tentatively, D is TRBD1 (5 bases). This TCR was sampled from an adult in good health. CDR3 amino acids: CASSTGANTEAFF. The CDR3 DNA follows: TGCGCCAGCAGCACTGGGGCGAACACTGAAGCTTTCTTT.